This T cell receptor beta chain was sequenced in a study of blood T cell repertoires in COVID-19. Study summary: Nucleic acid was either cDNA or gDNA, and it came from T cells, B-cell-depleted T cells, or PBMCs.

Recruits, aged roughly 18 to 100 years, lived in 20 to 30 US areas. The study assigned cohorts using participant-reported clinical history. Symptom resolution, clearance, or two negative PCRs marked the recovered donors of Cohort 3. Some clones are missing from TCRdb's copy, which holds only in-frame ones; the method was immunoSEQ multiplex PCR. Counted here are around 400,000 clones, around four fifths occurring once; the ten biggest clones make up 5.1%. CDR3 size: 15 residues. V was shortened by 5 bases and J by 7 bases, with 18 bases between the two germline ends. Germline V lookup: CDR1 MNHEY, CDR2 SVGEGT.

This sequence originates from a woman in her 50s who had recovered from COVID-19. The chain has TRBV6-2 or TRBV6-3 and TRBJ1-5, with D perhaps TRBD1 (5 bases). Input material: PBMCs or T cells enriched from blood (not recorded which). Here the CDR3 reads CASSDRQGLSQPQHF. CDR3 in DNA: TGTGCCAGCAGTGATCGTCAGGGACTCTCACAGCCCCAGCATTTT.